This T cell receptor (beta chain) was profiled in a study of blood T cell repertoires in COVID-19. This clone was seen ten or more times. Profiling relied on immunoSEQ multiplex PCR, and the TCRdb table lists in-frame clones only, not all of them. The sample yields 120,000 to 150,000 clones, 80% to 85% seen once. The V gene's germline CDR1 is LGHNA and CDR2 YNFKEQ. Trimming at V came to 4 bases and at J to 2 bases, leaving 10 bases not matched to a gene. The CDR3 runs 16 residues. This sequence originates from a man aged 40-49 years with acute COVID-19. Sample: PBMCs or T cells enriched from blood (not recorded which). V gene TRBV4-2 combines with J gene TRBJ1-1; 7 nucleotides line up with TRBD1. CDR3 coding DNA: TGTGCCAGCAGCCCTCCTCTCAGGGGGATTAACACTGAAGCTTTCTTT. Translation gives CASSPPLRGINTEAFF.